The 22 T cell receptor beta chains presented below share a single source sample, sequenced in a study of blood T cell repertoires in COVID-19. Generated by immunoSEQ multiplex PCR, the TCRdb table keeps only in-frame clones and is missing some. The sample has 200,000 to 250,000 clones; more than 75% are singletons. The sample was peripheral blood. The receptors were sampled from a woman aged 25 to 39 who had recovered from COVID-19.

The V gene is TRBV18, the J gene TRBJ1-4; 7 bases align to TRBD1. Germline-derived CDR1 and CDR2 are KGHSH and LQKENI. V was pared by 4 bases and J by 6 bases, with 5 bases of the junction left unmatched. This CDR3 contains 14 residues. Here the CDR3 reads CASSLGQAYEKLFF. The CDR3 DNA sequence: TGTGCCAGCTCACTAGGACAGGCCTATGAAAAACTGTTTTTT.

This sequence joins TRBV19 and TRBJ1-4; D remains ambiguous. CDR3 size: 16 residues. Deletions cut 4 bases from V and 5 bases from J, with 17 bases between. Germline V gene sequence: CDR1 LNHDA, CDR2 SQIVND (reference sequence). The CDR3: CASSTRLTSRNEKLFF. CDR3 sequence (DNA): TGTGCCAGTAGTACCAGGCTGACCAGCCGGAATGAAAAACTGTTTTTT.

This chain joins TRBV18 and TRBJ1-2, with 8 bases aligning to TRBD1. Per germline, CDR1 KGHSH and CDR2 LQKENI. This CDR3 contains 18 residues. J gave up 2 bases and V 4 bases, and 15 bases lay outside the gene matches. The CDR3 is CASSRTGLEQGGNYGYTF. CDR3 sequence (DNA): TGTGCCAGCTCACGAACTGGACTCGAACAGGGGGGAAACTATGGCTACACCTTC.

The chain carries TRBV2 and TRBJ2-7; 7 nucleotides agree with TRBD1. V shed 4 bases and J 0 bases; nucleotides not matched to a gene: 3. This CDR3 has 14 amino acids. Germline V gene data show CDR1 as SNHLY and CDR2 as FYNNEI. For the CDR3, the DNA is TGTGCCAGCAGTGTTCGGGACAGCTCCTACGAGCAGTACTTC. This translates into CASSVRDSSYEQYF.

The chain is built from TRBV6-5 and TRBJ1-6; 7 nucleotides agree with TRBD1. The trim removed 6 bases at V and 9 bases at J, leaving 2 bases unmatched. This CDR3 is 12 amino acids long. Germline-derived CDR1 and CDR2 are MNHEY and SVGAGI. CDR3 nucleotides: TGTGCCAGCAGCGACAGGGTTTCACCCCTCCACTTT. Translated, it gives CASSDRVSPLHF.

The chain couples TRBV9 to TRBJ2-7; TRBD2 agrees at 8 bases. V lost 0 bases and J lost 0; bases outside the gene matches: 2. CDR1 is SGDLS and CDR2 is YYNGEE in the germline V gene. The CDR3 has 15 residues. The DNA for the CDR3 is TGTGCCAGCAGCGTAGATGGGACTAGCTCCTACGAGCAGTACTTC. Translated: CASSVDGTSSYEQYF.

For the CDR3, the DNA is TGCGCCAGCAGTGAGTCGTTTAGCGGGGGCGGGGAGACCCAGTACTTC. This encodes CASSESFSGGGETQYF. The rearrangement joins TRBV10-2 to TRBJ2-5; the match to TRBD2 covers 9 bases. In germline, CDR1 is WSHSY, CDR2 SAAADI. The CDR3 runs 16 residues. After removal of 0 bases from V and 5 bases from J, the junction contained 7 bases not matched to a gene.

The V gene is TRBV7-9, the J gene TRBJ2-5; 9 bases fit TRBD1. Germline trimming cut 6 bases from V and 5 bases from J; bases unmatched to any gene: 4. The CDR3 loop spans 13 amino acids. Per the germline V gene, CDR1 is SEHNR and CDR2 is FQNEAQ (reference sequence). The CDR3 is CASRPTGGETQYF. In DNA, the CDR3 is TGTGCCAGCAGACCAACAGGGGGCGAGACCCAGTACTTC.

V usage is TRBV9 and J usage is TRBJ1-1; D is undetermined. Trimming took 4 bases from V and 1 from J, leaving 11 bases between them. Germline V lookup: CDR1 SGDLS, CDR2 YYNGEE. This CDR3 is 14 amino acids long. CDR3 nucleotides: TGTGCCAGCAGCCCTACCGCACCGAACACTGAAGCTTTCTTT. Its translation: CASSPTAPNTEAFF.

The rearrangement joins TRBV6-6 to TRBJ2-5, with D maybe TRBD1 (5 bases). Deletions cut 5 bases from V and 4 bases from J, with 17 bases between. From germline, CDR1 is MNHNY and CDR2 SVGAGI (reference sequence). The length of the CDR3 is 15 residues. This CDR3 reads CASSGAMESVETQYF. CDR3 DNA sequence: TGTGCCAGCAGTGGGGCTATGGAATCGGTAGAGACCCAGTACTTC.

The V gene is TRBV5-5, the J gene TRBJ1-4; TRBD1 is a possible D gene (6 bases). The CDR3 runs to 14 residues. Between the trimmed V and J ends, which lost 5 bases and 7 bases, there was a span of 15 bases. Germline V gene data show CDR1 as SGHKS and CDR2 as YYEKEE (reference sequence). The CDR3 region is CASSLGSGVEKLFF. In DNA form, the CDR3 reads TGTGCCAGCAGTCTTGGTTCAGGGGTTGAAAAACTGTTTTTT.

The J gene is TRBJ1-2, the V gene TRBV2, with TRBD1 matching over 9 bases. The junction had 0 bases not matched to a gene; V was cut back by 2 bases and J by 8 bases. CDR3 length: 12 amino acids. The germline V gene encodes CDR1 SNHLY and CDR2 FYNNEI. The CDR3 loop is CASSETGGGYTF. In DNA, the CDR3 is TGTGCCAGCAGTGAAACAGGGGGCGGCTACACCTTC.

The CDR3 DNA is TGTGCCAGCAGCTCTCGGGGGAGAGGGGCGAACTATGGCTACACCTTC. Amino acid sequence: CASSSRGRGANYGYTF. V gene TRBV5-6 combines with J gene TRBJ1-2, with D possibly TRBD1 on 5 matching bases. Germline loops: CDR1 SGHDT, CDR2 YYEEEE. V gave up 3 bases and J gave up 2 bases, with 17 bases separating them. The CDR3 is made up of 16 amino acids.

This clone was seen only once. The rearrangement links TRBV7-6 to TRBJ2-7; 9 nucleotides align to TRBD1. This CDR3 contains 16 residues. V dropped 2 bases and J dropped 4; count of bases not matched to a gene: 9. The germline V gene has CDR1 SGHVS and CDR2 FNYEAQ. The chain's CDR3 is CASSLRTGQGWYEQYF. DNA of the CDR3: TGTGCCAGCAGCTTAAGGACCGGACAGGGGTGGTACGAGCAGTACTTC.

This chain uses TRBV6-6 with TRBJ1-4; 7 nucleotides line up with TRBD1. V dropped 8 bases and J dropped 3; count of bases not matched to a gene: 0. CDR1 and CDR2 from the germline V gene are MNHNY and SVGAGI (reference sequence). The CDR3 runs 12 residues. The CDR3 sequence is CASGTANEKLFF. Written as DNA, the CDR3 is TGTGCCAGCGGGACAGCTAATGAAAAACTGTTTTTT.

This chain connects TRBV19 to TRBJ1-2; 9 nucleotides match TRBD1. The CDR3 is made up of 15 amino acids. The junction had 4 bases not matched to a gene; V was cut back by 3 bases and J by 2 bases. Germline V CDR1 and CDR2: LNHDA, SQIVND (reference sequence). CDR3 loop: CASSMGDRVNYGYTF. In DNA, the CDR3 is TGTGCCAGTAGTATGGGGGACAGGGTGAACTATGGCTACACCTTC.

CDR3 bases: TGTGCCAGCTCACCAGAGGCGGGGGGGAGCACAGATACGCAGTATTTT. Protein: CASSPEAGGSTDTQYF. The rearrangement links TRBV18 to TRBJ2-3; TRBD2 agrees at 9 bases. The V gene's germline CDR1 is KGHSH and CDR2 LQKENI. V shed 2 bases and J 0 bases; nucleotides not matched to a gene: 3. The CDR3 sequence is 16 residues long.

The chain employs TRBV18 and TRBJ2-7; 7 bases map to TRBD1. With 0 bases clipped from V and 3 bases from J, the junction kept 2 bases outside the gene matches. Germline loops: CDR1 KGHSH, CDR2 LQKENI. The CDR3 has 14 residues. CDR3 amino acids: CASSPPGQNYEQYF. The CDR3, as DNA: TGTGCCAGCTCACCACCGGGACAGAACTACGAGCAGTACTTC.

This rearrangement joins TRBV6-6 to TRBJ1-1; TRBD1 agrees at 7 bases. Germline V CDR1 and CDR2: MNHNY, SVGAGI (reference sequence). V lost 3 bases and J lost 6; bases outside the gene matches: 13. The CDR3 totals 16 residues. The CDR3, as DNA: TGTGCCAGCAGTTATATGAGCGAGGGGGCGAGGTCTGAAGCTTTCTTT. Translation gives CASSYMSEGARSEAFF.

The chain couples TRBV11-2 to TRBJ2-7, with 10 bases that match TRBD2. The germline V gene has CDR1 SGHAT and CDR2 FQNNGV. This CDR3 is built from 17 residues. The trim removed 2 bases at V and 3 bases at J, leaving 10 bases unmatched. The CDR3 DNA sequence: TGTGCCAGCAGCTTAATAGCGGGGGGCCGGCGAGACTACGAGCAGTACTTC. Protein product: CASSLIAGGRRDYEQYF.

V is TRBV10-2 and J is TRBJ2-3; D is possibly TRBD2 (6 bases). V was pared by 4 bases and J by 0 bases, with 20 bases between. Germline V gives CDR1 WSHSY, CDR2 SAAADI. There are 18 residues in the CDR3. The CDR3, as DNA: TGCGCCAGCAGTGGCTACCGGGACTTCTCCTATAGCACAGATACGCAGTATTTT. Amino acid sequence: CASSGYRDFSYSTDTQYF.

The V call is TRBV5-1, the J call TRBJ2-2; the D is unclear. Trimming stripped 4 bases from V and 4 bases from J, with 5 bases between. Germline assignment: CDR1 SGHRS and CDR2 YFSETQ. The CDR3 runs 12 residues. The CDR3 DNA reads TGCGCCAGCAGCGCAGGCACCGGGGAGCTGTTTTTT. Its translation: CASSAGTGELFF.